These 14 T cell receptor beta chains share one sample of origin, sequenced in a study of blood T cell repertoires in COVID-19. This table comes from immunoSEQ multiplex PCR, and its TCRdb copy is limited to in-frame clones, with some not included. Among roughly 250,000 clones listed, 83% were seen once. Sequenced input: peripheral blood. The source of these receptors is a human donor in a cohort sampled during active COVID-19.

This rearrangement joins TRBV5-1 to TRBJ2-7; 8 nucleotides align to TRBD1. The germline V gene encodes CDR1 SGHRS and CDR2 YFSETQ. V shed 4 bases, J shed 0 bases, and the junction held 6 bases outside the gene matches. The CDR3 has 15 amino acids. This CDR3 reads CASSAQGALSYEQYF. The CDR3 DNA follows: TGCGCCAGCAGCGCCCAGGGGGCCCTCTCCTACGAGCAGTACTTC.

The J gene is TRBJ2-1, the V gene TRBV11-2, with D perhaps TRBD2 (5 bases). V dropped 4 bases and J dropped 8 bases, with 24 bases sitting between them. The CDR3 loop spans 17 amino acids. CDR1 and CDR2 from the germline V gene are SGHAT and FQNNGV. CDR3 amino acids: CASSSLRRTARTYEQFF. The CDR3 coding sequence is TGTGCCAGCAGCTCCCTCAGGAGGACGGCCCGGACCTATGAGCAGTTCTTC.

The chain links TRBV28 to TRBJ2-1; 7 bases match TRBD2. The CDR3 is made up of 17 amino acids. V shed 7 bases, J shed 3 bases, and the junction held 15 bases outside the gene matches. The germline V gene encodes CDR1 MDHEN and CDR2 SYDVKM. Here the CDR3 reads CASISRLSGKNYNEQFF. The CDR3 DNA reads as TGTGCCAGCATCTCGCGATTGAGCGGGAAAAACTACAATGAGCAGTTCTTC.

The V gene is TRBV29-1, the J gene TRBJ2-1; 8 bases map to TRBD1. The CDR3 runs 14 residues. V shed 7 bases, J shed 0 bases, and the junction held 5 bases outside the gene matches. From germline, CDR1 is SQVTM and CDR2 ANQGSEA. This CDR3 reads CSEVTGDSYNEQFF. CDR3 DNA: TGCAGCGAAGTGACAGGGGACTCCTACAATGAGCAGTTCTTC.

V gene TRBV2 combines with J gene TRBJ1-2; no clear D gene. Germline V CDR1 and CDR2: SNHLY, FYNNEI. V lost 3 bases to trimming and J lost 8 bases, with 16 bases between them. The CDR3 is made up of 14 amino acids. CDR3 DNA: TGTGCCAGCAGTGAGGCACGTGGGCGGGGAGGCTACACCTTC. It yields the protein CASSEARGRGGYTF.

The chain is built from TRBV15 and TRBJ1-6; D possibly corresponds to TRBD1 (6 bases). Between the trimmed V and J ends, which lost 1 base and 8 bases, there was a span of 15 bases. Germline loops: CDR1 LNHNV, CDR2 YYDKDF (reference sequence). The CDR3 runs 16 residues. The CDR3 reads CATSRGENRAYSPLHF. As DNA, the CDR3 is TGTGCCACCAGCAGAGGGGAGAACAGGGCCTATTCACCCCTCCACTTT.

This clone was recorded a few times. The gene calls are TRBV21-1 and TRBJ1-2; the table gives TRBD1 as D, unverified against the DNA. TRBV21-1 is a recognized pseudogene. CDR3 length: 16 residues. The CDR3 DNA reads as TGTGCCAGCAGCAAAGGACAGGGGGCTCGATTGAGGGGCTACACCTTC. Its protein product is CASSKGQGARLRGYTF.

This clone was counted only a few times. The chain recombines TRBV19 with TRBJ2-2, with a possible D match to TRBD2 (6 bases). V lost 3 bases to trimming and J lost 7 bases, with 15 bases between them. Per the germline V gene, CDR1 is LNHDA and CDR2 is SQIVND (reference sequence). The CDR3 is 15 residues long. This CDR3 reads CASSIIVGGVGELFF. The CDR3 region has the DNA TGTGCCAGTAGTATTATAGTGGGAGGAGTCGGGGAGCTGTTTTTT. Full variable domain (missing parts from reference TRBV19 and TRBJ2-2): DGGITQSPKYLFRKEGQNVTLSCEQNLNHDAMYWYRQDPGQGLRLIYYSQIVNDFQKGDIAEGYSVSREKKESFPLTVTSAQKNPTAFYLCASSIIVGGVGELFFGEGSRLTVL.

A single count supports this clone. This chain uses TRBV19 with TRBJ2-3; 8 bases line up with TRBD2. Germline V lookup: CDR1 LNHDA, CDR2 SQIVND (reference sequence). The CDR3 sequence is 16 residues long. V lost 3 bases, J lost 4 bases, and 9 bases stayed unmatched. The CDR3 here is CASSISAGDQPDTQYF. For the CDR3, the DNA is TGTGCCAGTAGTATTTCAGCGGGAGATCAGCCAGATACGCAGTATTTT. Variable domain in full (rest from reference TRBV19 and TRBJ2-3): DGGITQSPKYLFRKEGQNVTLSCEQNLNHDAMYWYRQDPGQGLRLIYYSQIVNDFQKGDIAEGYSVSREKKESFPLTVTSAQKNPTAFYLCASSISAGDQPDTQYFGPGTRLTVL.

The rearrangement links TRBV10-2 to TRBJ2-7; D may be TRBD2 (7 bases). The V gene's germline CDR1 is WSHSY and CDR2 SAAADI. The V and J ends lost 8 bases and 2 bases respectively, with 13 bases between them. The CDR3 contains 13 residues. The CDR3 nucleotides are TGCGCCAGCGGCCGGGGGGCTACCTACGAGCAGTACTTC. Translated: CASGRGATYEQYF.

The chain employs TRBV6-6 and TRBJ1-5; 9 bases align to TRBD1. Germline V gives CDR1 MNHNY, CDR2 SVGAGI (reference sequence). This CDR3 is 15 amino acids long. Trimming cost V 0 bases and J 4 bases; bases outside gene matches: 1. The CDR3 spells CASSYSGQGNQPQHF. In DNA form, the CDR3 reads TGTGCCAGCAGTTACTCGGGACAGGGTAATCAGCCCCAGCATTTT.

This clone was seen just once. The chain couples TRBV3-1 (or the pseudogene TRBV3-2) to TRBJ1-1, with a tentative D call TRBD1 (5 bases). Per the germline V gene, CDR1 is LGHDT and CDR2 is YNNKEL (reference sequence). Trimming removed 1 base from V and 4 bases from J, with 10 bases in between. The CDR3 sequence is 14 residues long. In DNA form, the CDR3 reads TGTGCCAGCAGCCAAGGGGGCTGGAGCACTGAAGCTTTCTTT. This encodes CASSQGGWSTEAFF.

The V call is TRBV6-5, the J call TRBJ2-7; 7 bases map to TRBD1. CDR1 MNHEY and CDR2 SVGAGI come from the germline V gene. V gave up 0 bases and J gave up 3 bases; unmatched junction bases: 8. This CDR3 comprises 16 residues. This CDR3 reads CASSYSKTGAGYEQYF. CDR3 DNA sequence: TGTGCCAGCAGTTACTCAAAAACAGGGGCTGGCTACGAGCAGTACTTC.

The rearrangement links TRBV7-2 to TRBJ2-2; TRBD2 might be the D (5 bases). V lost 1 base, J lost 0 bases, and 12 bases lay in between. Per the germline V gene, CDR1 is SGHTA and CDR2 is FQGNSA. CDR3 length equals 17 residues. In DNA form, the CDR3 reads TGTGCCAGCAGCTTAGTTTTGGACTCCGCGAACACCGGGGAGCTGTTTTTT. This sequence encodes CASSLVLDSANTGELFF. The full variable domain, in which reference TRBV7-2 and TRBJ2-2 provide the parts outside the CDR3, is GAGVSQSPSNKVTEKGKDVELRCDPISGHTALYWYRQSLGQGLEFLIYFQGNSAPDKSGLPSDRFSAERTGGSVSTLTIQRTQQEDSAVYLCASSLVLDSANTGELFFGEGSRLTVL.